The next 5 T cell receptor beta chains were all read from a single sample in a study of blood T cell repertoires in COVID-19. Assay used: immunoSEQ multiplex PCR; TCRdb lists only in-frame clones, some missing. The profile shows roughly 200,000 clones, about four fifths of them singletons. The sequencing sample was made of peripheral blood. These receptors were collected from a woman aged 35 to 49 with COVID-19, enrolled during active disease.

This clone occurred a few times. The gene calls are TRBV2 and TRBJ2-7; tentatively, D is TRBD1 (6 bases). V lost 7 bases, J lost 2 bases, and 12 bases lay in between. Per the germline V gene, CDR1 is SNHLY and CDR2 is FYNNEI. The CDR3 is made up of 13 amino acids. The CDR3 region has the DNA TGTGCCAGCATTGGTGGGGACACCTACGAGCAGTACTTC. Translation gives CASIGGDTYEQYF.

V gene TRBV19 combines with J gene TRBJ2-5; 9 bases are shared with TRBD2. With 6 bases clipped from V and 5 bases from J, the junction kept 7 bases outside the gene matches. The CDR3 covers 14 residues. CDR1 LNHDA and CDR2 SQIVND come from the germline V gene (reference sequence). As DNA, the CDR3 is TGTGCCAGTAGACGGGGACTAGCAGGCGAGACCCAGTACTTC. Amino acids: CASRRGLAGETQYF.

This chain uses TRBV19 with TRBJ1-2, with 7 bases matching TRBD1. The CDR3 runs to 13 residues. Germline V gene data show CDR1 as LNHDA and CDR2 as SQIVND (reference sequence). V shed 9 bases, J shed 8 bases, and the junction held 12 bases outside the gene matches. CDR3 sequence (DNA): TGTGCCAGCCAACCTGGGACAGCGGACGGCTACACCTTC. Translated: CASQPGTADGYTF.

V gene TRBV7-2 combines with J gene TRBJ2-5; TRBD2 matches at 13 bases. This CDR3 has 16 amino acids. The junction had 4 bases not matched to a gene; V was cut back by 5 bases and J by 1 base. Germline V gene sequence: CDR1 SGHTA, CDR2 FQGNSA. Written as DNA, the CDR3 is TGTGCCAGCAGCCTGGGACTAGCGGGGTCCCAAGAGACCCAGTACTTC. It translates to CASSLGLAGSQETQYF. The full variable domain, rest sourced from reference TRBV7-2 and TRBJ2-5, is GAGVSQSPSNKVTEKGKDVELRCDPISGHTALYWYRQSLGQGLEFLIYFQGNSAPDKSGLPSDRFSAERTGGSVSTLTIQRTQQEDSAVYLCASSLGLAGSQETQYFGPGTRLLVL.

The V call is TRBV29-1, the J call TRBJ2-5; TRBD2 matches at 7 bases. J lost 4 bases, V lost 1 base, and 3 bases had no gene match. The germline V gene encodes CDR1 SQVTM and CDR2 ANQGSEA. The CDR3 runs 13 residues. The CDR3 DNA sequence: TGCAGCGTTGAAGGTGCGGGAGCAGAGACCCAGTACTTC. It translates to CSVEGAGAETQYF.